The rows below give T cell receptor beta chains drawn from one sample of a study of technical replicates of blood from a few donors. Clones were read by immunoSEQ multiplex PCR, and TCRdb kept only the in-frame ones, dropping some. The sample consists of over 60,000 clones, just over 90% of them appearing once. The material sequenced was T cells isolated from PBMCs. These receptors were collected from a human donor in good health. Both conserved end residues are part of each CDR3. The D gene is left open where the match is weak. Not every row has a clone size; where given, it reads once, few, many or a size class.

clone size,J gene,V gene,D gene,CDR3 DNA,CDR3 protein
NA,TRBJ2-5,TRBV2,TRBD2,TGTGCCAGCAGTGACTCATCCTTAGCGGGAGGGCCGGAGACCCAGTACTTC,CASSDSSLAGGPETQYF
NA,TRBJ1-1,TRBV5-8,NA,TGTGCCAGCAGTATACCAGAGAACACTGAAGCTTTCTTT,CASSIPENTEAFF
NA,TRBJ1-1,TRBV9,TRBD1,TGTGCCAGCAGCCCCTCAGGGGGCGCGGAGGCTTTCTTT,CASSPSGGAEAFF
NA,TRBJ2-1,TRBV11-2,NA,TGTGCCAGCAGCTTTCGTCTACAGGGTCGGATTTACAATGAGCAGTTCTTC,CASSFRLQGRIYNEQFF
NA,TRBJ2-7,TRBV2,NA,TGTGCCGGGGGGACAGCCTACGAGCAGTACTTC,CAGGTAYEQYF
few,TRBJ1-2,TRBV5-6,NA,TGTGCCAGCAGCTTGGATTCCAGTACTAACTATGGCTACACCTTC,CASSLDSSTNYGYTF
NA,TRBJ2-2,TRBV28,TRBD1,TGTGCCAGCAGAACGGGACAGGTCGTGAACACCGGGGAGCTGTTTTTT,CASRTGQVVNTGELFF
NA,TRBJ2-1,TRBV6-4,TRBD2,TGTGCCAGCAGCCCACTTCCGGGAGGAGGGAATGAGCAGTTCTTC,CASSPLPGGGNEQFF
NA,TRBJ2-2,TRBV7-9,TRBD1,TGTGCCAGCAGCTTACGGGGACAGAGCACCGTCGGCACCGGGGAGCTGTTTTTT,CASSLRGQSTVGTGELFF
NA,TRBJ2-2,TRBV5-1,TRBD2,TGCGCCAGCAGCTTGACTAGCGGGTTTAACACCGGGGAGCTGTTTTTT,CASSLTSGFNTGELFF
NA,TRBJ1-4,TRBV5-1,NA,TGCGCCAGCAGCTTGGGCGCAACTAATGAAAAACTGTTTTTT,CASSLGATNEKLFF
few,TRBJ2-3,TRBV7-9,NA,TGTGCCAGCAGCTTAGGCGGTACAGATACGCAGTATTTT,CASSLGGTDTQYF
once,TRBJ2-3,TRBV5-1,TRBD2,TGCGCCAGCAGCTTAGCGGGAGAAGATACGCAGTATTTT,CASSLAGEDTQYF
NA,TRBJ1-1,TRBV21-1,NA,TGTGCCAGCAGCAATGGTAAGGGGTCTGAAGCTTTCTTT,CASSNGKGSEAFF
NA,TRBJ2-7,TRBV2,NA,TGTGCCAGCAGTGAGTCCTCGGCTAGCTCTTTCTACGAGCAGTACTTC,CASSESSASSFYEQYF
once,TRBJ1-2,TRBV4-1,NA,TGCGCCAGCAGCCAAGGCCGGACTCTAGGGGGCTACACCTTC,CASSQGRTLGGYTF
NA,TRBJ2-5,TRBV5-1,NA,TGCGCCAGCGAGACAGGTTATGTTGGAGGAGAGACCCAGTACTTC,CASETGYVGGETQYF
few,TRBJ1-1,TRBV27,NA,TGTGCCAGCAGTTTGGGGGGTTGGACTGAAGCTTTCTTT,CASSLGGWTEAFF
NA,TRBJ2-1,TRBV5-1,TRBD2,TGCGCCAGCAGCTTGGTCGGGAGGGCAAACAATGAGCAGTTCTTC,CASSLVGRANNEQFF
NA,TRBJ2-1,TRBV11-3,NA,TGTGCCAGCAGCTTAGATGGAGGGGACCGGTTCTTC,CASSLDGGDRFF
once,TRBJ1-1,TRBV7-9,NA,TGTGCCAGCAGCCGTCAGGTAAACACTGAAGCTTTCTTT,CASSRQVNTEAFF
NA,TRBJ2-7,TRBV27,TRBD1,TGTGCCAGCAGTCCCTGGAAGGGACAGGGACGATGGGGCTCCTACGAGCAGTACTTC,CASSPWKGQGRWGSYEQYF
NA,TRBJ1-1,TRBV19,NA,TGTGCCAGTAGTATTATGACCCCCTGGCCCTCGGGCACTGAAGCTTTCTTT,CASSIMTPWPSGTEAFF
NA,TRBJ1-1,TRBV6-6,TRBD1,TGTGCCAGCAGTTACCAGGGGGCTCGGGGAACTGAAGCTTTCTTT,CASSYQGARGTEAFF
NA,TRBJ2-5,TRBV4-1,NA,TGCGCCAGCAGCCAAGCCTACGGAGAGACCCAGTACTTC,CASSQAYGETQYF
NA,TRBJ1-6,TRBV9,NA,TGTGCCAGCAGCGTAACTCGAGAATCACCCCTCCACTTT,CASSVTRESPLHF
NA,TRBJ1-1,TRBV29-1,NA,TGCAGCGTTGAAGACCCCCTCAGGGGAGGGGTGCCTGAAGCTTTCTTT,CSVEDPLRGGVPEAFF
NA,TRBJ1-2,TRBV27,NA,TGTGCCAGCAGTCTTCAGGGCCACTATGGCTACACCTTC,CASSLQGHYGYTF
NA,TRBJ2-7,TRBV27,NA,TGTGCCAGCAGTCCGAGGAGCAACGAGCAGTACTTC,CASSPRSNEQYF
NA,TRBJ2-1,TRBV7-8,TRBD2,TGTGCCAGCAGCTCACCCAGACTAGCGGGGTCCGACAATGAGCAGTTCTTC,CASSSPRLAGSDNEQFF
NA,TRBJ2-7,TRBV28,NA,TGTGCCAGCAGTTTACACGGGAGCGCGAACGAGCAGTACTTC,CASSLHGSANEQYF